This T cell receptor (beta chain) came from a study of cytomegalovirus exposure and HLA in healthy donors. Background on the study: One earlier analysis, a look at 150 million to 200 million T cells, found 117 million unique TCR beta sequences.

Trimming cost V 5 bases and J 2 bases, with 13 bases left between them. This CDR3 is 14 amino acids long. The V gene's germline CDR1 is KGHSH and CDR2 LQKENI. Healthy bone marrow donors made up the cohort. PCR used 60 Vbeta primers and 13 Jbeta primers. Measured with immunoSEQ multiplex PCR; TCRdb has only the in-frame clones, and not every one. This table holds about 120,000 clones, more than 75% found once. Of note for this clone: Its antigen remains unidentified.

Notes on the study in general: Upon later analysis, TCR association rates were observed to vary by HLA locus, being highest for DRB1 and lowest for HLA-C. The study designated about 160 TCR beta chains cytomegalovirus-associated.

The clonotype was recovered from a middle-aged woman in good health and CMV-seropositive. The gene calls are TRBV18 and TRBJ2-7, with D perhaps TRBD1 (6 bases). The sequenced material came from PBMCs. Written as DNA, the CDR3 is TGTGCCAGCTCAGCGCAGGACAGACCCTACGAGCAGTACTTC. Translated: CASSAQDRPYEQYF.